Listed here are 20 T cell receptor beta chains from one sample, sequenced in a study of early T cells in non-severe SARS-CoV-2 infection. TCRdb re-called the 5' RACE reads with MiXCR, one entry per CDR3 protein. The sample has about 76,000 distinct CDR3 sequences; 15% to 17% are singletons. The sequenced material came from whole blood. The receptors here all came from an adult who was a healthcare worker with PCR-confirmed SARS-CoV-2 infection or an uninfected control (not recorded which).

The table lists this clonotype with many counts. The chain combines TRBV19 with TRBJ2-4; D remains ambiguous. This CDR3 region has 13 residues. V was trimmed by 3 bases and J by 7 bases, leaving 10 bases between them. CDR1 LNHDA and CDR2 SQIVND come from the germline V gene (reference sequence). CDR3 region: CASSMNLGNIQYF. CDR3 coding DNA: TGTGCCAGTAGTATGAATCTGGGGAACATTCAGTACTTC.

Concerning this clonotype: A read error may explain this, as a much larger clone is one base away. This rearrangement joins TRBV18 to TRBJ2-1, with D maybe TRBD1 (6 bases). Germline V gene data show CDR1 as KGHSH and CDR2 as LQKENI. The length of the CDR3 is 15 residues. The ends were cut back, 7 bases at V and 6 bases at J, with 19 bases in the middle. CDR3 loop: CASLAVRGRGNEQFF. CDR3 coding DNA: TGTGCCAGCTTAGCCGTCAGGGGAAGGGGCAATGAGCAGTTCTTC.

This clonotype has a handful of counts. DNA for the CDR3: TGTGCCAGCAGTTACGGCAGGGGTAACAATGAGCAGTTCTTC. Protein: CASSYGRGNNEQFF. The chain recombines TRBV6-5 with TRBJ2-1, with a weak D call TRBD1 (6 bases). The V end was cut by 2 bases, the J end by 5 bases, with 10 bases between. This CDR3 has 14 residues. Per germline, CDR1 MNHEY and CDR2 SVGAGI.

This clonotype turned up a few times. CDR3 amino acids: CASSWEANYNEQFF. The CDR3 DNA reads as TGTGCCAGCAGCTGGGAGGCGAACTACAATGAGCAGTTCTTC. The chain couples TRBV7-9 to TRBJ2-1; D is possibly TRBD2 (6 bases). CDR3 length equals 14 residues. V lost 4 bases and J lost 3, with 10 bases in between. CDR1 is SEHNR and CDR2 is FQNEAQ in the germline V gene (reference sequence).

The chain uses TRBV5-4 and TRBJ2-6; possibly TRBD1 for D (6 bases). V was trimmed by 7 bases and J by 2 bases, leaving 10 bases between them. Looked up from germline, CDR1 is SGHNT and CDR2 is YYREEE (reference sequence). This CDR3 has 14 amino acids. The CDR3 bases are TGTGCCAGCGCAACAGGGCCTGGGGCCAACGTCCTGACTTTC. This gives the protein CASATGPGANVLTF.

The chain links TRBV5-1 to TRBJ1-3; D is possibly TRBD1 (6 bases). The V end lost 4 bases, the J end lost 1 base, and 15 bases lay between the germline ends. The CDR3 is 16 residues long. Germline V gene data show CDR1 as SGHRS and CDR2 as YFSETQ. In nucleotides, the CDR3 is TGCGCCAGCAGCGATTGGACAGCGAATTCTGGAAACACCATATATTTT. It translates to CASSDWTANSGNTIYF.

The DNA of the CDR3 is TGTGCCAGCAGCGTAGAGGTAGACAATGAGCAGTTCTTC. This translates into CASSVEVDNEQFF. The V and J genes are TRBV9 and TRBJ2-1; D is unresolved. The CDR3 sequence is 13 residues long. CDR1 is SGDLS, CDR2 YYNGEE, per germline. V was clipped by 0 bases and J by 5 bases, with 6 bases between them.

This clonotype was seen a handful of times. J is TRBJ1-6 and V is TRBV6-1; D is undetermined. This CDR3 spans 16 amino acids. Germline V gene data show CDR1 as MNHNS and CDR2 as SASEGT. Trimming took off 3 bases at V and 0 bases at J, with 9 bases between the two ends. The DNA of the CDR3 is TGTGCCAGCAGTGAGCAGGTCGGCTCCTATAATTCACCCCTCCACTTT. Protein sequence: CASSEQVGSYNSPLHF.

This clonotype was detected only a few times. This chain connects TRBV24-1 to TRBJ2-1, with TRBD2 identical over 7 bases. The CDR3 length is 17 residues. Trimming took 0 bases from V and 6 from J; bases not matched to a gene: 10. Looked up from germline, CDR1 is KGHDR and CDR2 is SFDVKD. The CDR3 DNA follows: TGTGCCACCAGTGATTTGCTGTCGGGGGAGGGGAGCAATGAGCAGTTCTTC. The encoded protein is CATSDLLSGEGSNEQFF.

A few counts support this clonotype. A read error may produce the germline difference seen at one junction end. This chain uses TRBV9 with TRBJ1-6, with D unresolved. The CDR3 runs 15 residues. CDR1 and CDR2 from the germline V gene are SGDLS and YYNGEE. CDR3 DNA: TGTGCCAGCAGCGTTCGCGGAGAAAATAAGTCACCCCTCCACTTT. This sequence encodes CASSVRGENKSPLHF. Using reference TRBV9 and TRBJ1-6 for the parts outside the CDR3, the full variable domain is DSGVTQTPKHLITATGQRVTLRCSPRSGDLSVYWYQQSLDQGLQFLIQYYNGEERAKGNILERFSAQQFPDLHSELNLSSLELGDSALYFCASSVRGENKSPLHFGNGTRLTVT.

This clonotype has a count of ten or more. The CDR3 nucleotides are TGTGCCAGCAGTTTATCTAGGAGGGGGAATGGAAACACCATATATTTT. Translating it yields CASSLSRRGNGNTIYF. The chain is built from TRBV27 and TRBJ1-3; D is perhaps TRBD1 (6 bases). Trimming took off 0 bases at V and 3 bases at J, with 12 bases between the two ends. Germline CDR1 and CDR2: MNHEY and SMNVEV (reference sequence). The CDR3 is 16 amino acids.

This chain joins TRBV25-1 and TRBJ1-6; D unresolved. Germline values: CDR1 MGHDK, CDR2 SYGVNS. The V gene lost 0 bases and the J gene lost 10 bases, with 13 bases spanning the gap. The CDR3 totals 15 residues. This CDR3 is CASSEYEGSGSPLHF. CDR3 DNA sequence: TGTGCCAGCAGTGAATACGAGGGCTCTGGCTCACCCCTCCACTTT.

The chain recombines TRBV29-1 with TRBJ2-7, with D uncertain. This CDR3 region has 10 residues. Per the germline V gene, CDR1 is SQVTM and CDR2 is ANQGSEA. V lost 4 bases and J 5 bases, leaving 6 bases between the germline ends. As DNA, the CDR3 is TGCAGCGTTGCAAACAACGAGCAGTACTTC. This sequence encodes CSVANNEQYF.

V is TRBV28 and J is TRBJ1-5, with a possible D match to TRBD1 (5 bases). Germline V CDR1 and CDR2: MDHEN, SYDVKM. The CDR3 contains 12 residues. The V and J ends lost 6 bases and 9 bases respectively, with 12 bases between them. CDR3 residues: CASRTDKLPQHF. The CDR3 DNA reads as TGTGCCAGCAGAACGGACAAACTGCCCCAGCATTTT.

V is TRBV29-1 and J is TRBJ2-7, with 12 bases that match TRBD2. This CDR3 is built from 12 residues. In germline, CDR1 is SQVTM, CDR2 ANQGSEA. V was clipped by 7 bases and J by 2 bases; unmatched bases: 0. Here the CDR3 reads CSASGRAYEQYF. CDR3 nucleotide sequence: TGCAGCGCTAGCGGGAGGGCCTACGAGCAGTACTTC.

The table lists this clonotype with a few counts. This chain links TRBV19 with TRBJ1-4, with D perhaps TRBD1 (5 bases). CDR1 is LNHDA, CDR2 SQIVND, per germline (reference sequence). CDR3 length: 15 amino acids. V gave up 3 bases and J gave up 1 base, with 9 bases separating them. CDR3 bases: TGTGCCAGTAGTATGGGGGATTTAACTAATGAAAAACTGTTTTTT. This translates into CASSMGDLTNEKLFF. Full variable domain (outside the CDR3, taken from reference TRBV19 and TRBJ1-4): DGGITQSPKYLFRKEGQNVTLSCEQNLNHDAMYWYRQDPGQGLRLIYYSQIVNDFQKGDIAEGYSVSREKKESFPLTVTSAQKNPTAFYLCASSMGDLTNEKLFFGSGTQLSVL.

As DNA, the CDR3 is TGTGCCAGCAGTTACGCAACCGGGACCAGCTCCTACGAGCAGTACTTC. Its protein product is CASSYATGTSSYEQYF. The V and J genes are TRBV6-2 or TRBV6-3 and TRBJ2-7; D possibly uses TRBD1 or TRBD2 (5 bases each). The germline V and J ends were trimmed by 2 bases and 0 bases, with 14 bases remaining between them. Germline V gives CDR1 MNHEY, CDR2 SVGEGT. The length of the CDR3 is 16 residues.

The rearrangement uses TRBV7-6 and TRBJ2-6; D gene unclear. The germline V gene has CDR1 SGHVS and CDR2 FNYEAQ. Trimming cost V 6 bases and J 0 bases, with 6 bases left between them. The CDR3 totals 14 residues. The CDR3 loop reads CASRKFSGANVLTF. The CDR3 region has the DNA TGTGCCAGCAGAAAGTTCTCTGGGGCCAACGTCCTGACTTTC.

The chain employs TRBV18 and TRBJ1-2; 11 bases align to TRBD1. The CDR3 covers 17 residues. V lost 2 bases, J lost 8 bases, and 13 bases stayed unmatched. Germline values: CDR1 KGHSH, CDR2 LQKENI. The CDR3 protein is CASSPKSRTGGAEGYTF. The CDR3 coding sequence is TGTGCCAGCTCACCAAAATCCAGGACAGGGGGCGCGGAAGGCTACACCTTC.

There are a few counts of this clonotype. This chain connects TRBV24-1 to TRBJ1-2; TRBD1 matches 11 bases. The CDR3 contains 16 residues. The J segment lost 6 bases and the V segment lost 2 bases, leaving 7 bases of the junction unmatched. Germline V gene lookup returns CDR1 KGHDR and CDR2 SFDVKD. CDR3 protein: CATSDSGQGVSDGYTF. CDR3 DNA: TGTGCCACCAGTGATTCGGGACAGGGGGTTTCGGATGGCTACACCTTC.